The rows below give T cell receptor beta chains drawn from one sample of a study of human thymus T cells. The repertoire was sequenced with immunoSEQ multiplex PCR; TCRdb's copy has only in-frame clones and lacks some. The table lists more than 70,000 clones, around 96% of them singletons. The sequencing input was thymus tissue. Receptor source: a boy in the first two years of life with a congenital heart defect but otherwise immunologically healthy. Both conserved end residues are trimmed from each CDR3.

>TRBV28|TRBJ2-7
ASSFRGGPGRREQY
>TRBV6-1|TRBJ2-7
ASSEVGGASYEQY
>TRBV6-1|TRBJ1-5
ASSEGGPHSNQPQH
>TRBV7-9|TRBJ1-6
ASSLEEDSNNSPLH
>TRBV14|TRBJ1-4
ASSQDGQGTNEKLF
>TRBV6-5|TRBJ1-1
ASSYTMNTEAF
>TRBV29-1|TRBJ1-2
SVEDRRGNYGYT
>TRBV9|TRBJ2-5
ASSVGKGETQY
>TRBV11-2|TRBJ1-6
ASSFTGVASPLH
>TRBV6-6|TRBJ1-2
ASSYSDYGYT
>TRBV6-1|TRBJ1-5
ASVGTGGKPQH
>TRBV29-1|TRBJ2-4
SVAVTGVAKNIQY
>TRBV2|TRBJ2-7
ATSRNSAYEQY
>TRBV7-8|TRBJ2-7
ASSPRLAGGRYEQY
>TRBV5-1|TRBJ2-1
ASSTAASVPIPTYNEQF
>TRBV10-3|TRBJ2-6
AVSGPLWGVLT
>TRBV4-2|TRBJ2-5
ASSQERGGGEETQY
>TRBV7-2|TRBJ2-7
ASSSRTSGGGHEQY
>TRBV11-3|TRBJ2-7
ASSLEIMGRKGTYEQY
>TRBV13|TRBJ2-5
ASSRRQGSVETQY
>TRBV20-1|TRBJ1-1
SAPLRGPVF
>TRBV6-6|TRBJ2-3
ASSYRSGSSTDTQY
>TRBV2|TRBJ2-7
ASSEAIGTGAYEQY
>TRBV6-1|TRBJ1-2
ASRNRDKRGYT
>TRBV5-8|TRBJ2-2
ASSIQGNTGELF
>TRBV5-1|TRBJ1-1
ASSLTGRPNTEAF
>TRBV2|TRBJ2-5
ASRETSQETQY
>TRBV13|TRBJ1-2
ASSPLGQGGPSYGYT
>TRBV7-9|TRBJ2-7
ASSSNRVDEQY
>TRBV4-3|TRBJ2-5
ASRQGLAQETQY
>TRBV6-6|TRBJ2-7
ASSYGGVGQQY
>TRBV9|TRBJ2-7
ASSAGFGGVYEQY
>TRBV2|TRBJ2-7
ASSEEGTGVYEQY
>TRBV15|TRBJ1-4
ATSNGTGNEKLF
>TRBV28|TRBJ2-7
ASSSDSYEQY
>TRBV4-3|TRBJ1-2
ASSPERTGFHYGYT
>TRBV11-2|TRBJ1-2
ASSLAQGGLYGYT
>TRBV4-1|TRBJ2-7
ASSPCKEGASYEQY
>TRBV5-5|TRBJ1-2
ASSPTDNYGYT
>TRBV11-3|TRBJ1-2
ASSATGVLYGYT